This T cell receptor (beta chain) originates from a study of shared clonotypes between healthy human individuals. Study-level results: Among donors, the sharing of clonotypes was expected to be influenced by sequencing depth.

Concerning this clone itself: Its antigen is still unknown. This CDR3 is also generated by other DNA sequences in the sample.

The CDR3 has 11 residues. Per the germline V gene, CDR1 is SGHTA and CDR2 is FQGNSA. Trimming removed 4 bases from V and 2 bases from J, with 1 base in between. Sequencing used immunoSEQ multiplex PCR; TCRdb keeps in-frame clones, though not all of them. This table holds hundreds of thousands of clones, 60% to 80% found once. The sequence derives from a woman under 40 in good health. The V gene is TRBV7-2, the J gene TRBJ2-3; D not resolved. The source material was memory CD4+ T cells sorted from blood. Specified subset: CD45RA-negative fraction. The CDR3 nucleotides are TGTGCCAGCAGCTCCACAGATACGCAGTATTTT. Its protein is CASSSTDTQYF.